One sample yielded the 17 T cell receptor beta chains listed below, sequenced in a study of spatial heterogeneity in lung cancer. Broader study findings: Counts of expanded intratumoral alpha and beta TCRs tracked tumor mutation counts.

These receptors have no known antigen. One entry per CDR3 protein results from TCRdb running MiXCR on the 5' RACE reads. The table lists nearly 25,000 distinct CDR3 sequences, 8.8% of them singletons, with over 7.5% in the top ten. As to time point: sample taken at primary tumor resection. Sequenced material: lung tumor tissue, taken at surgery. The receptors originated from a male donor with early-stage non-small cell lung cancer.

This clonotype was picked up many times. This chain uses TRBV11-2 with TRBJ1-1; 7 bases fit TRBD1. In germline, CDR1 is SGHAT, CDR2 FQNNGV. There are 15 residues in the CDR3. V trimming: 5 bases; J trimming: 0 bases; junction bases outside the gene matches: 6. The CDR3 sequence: CASSKTGVMNTEAFF. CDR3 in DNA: TGTGCCAGCAGCAAAACAGGGGTTATGAACACTGAAGCTTTCTTT. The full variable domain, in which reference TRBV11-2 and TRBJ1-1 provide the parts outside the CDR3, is EAGVAQSPRYKIIEKRQSVAFWCNPISGHATLYWYQQILGQGPKLLIQFQNNGVVDDSQLPKDRFSAERLKGVDSTLKIQPAKLEDSAVYLCASSKTGVMNTEAFFGQGTRLTVV.

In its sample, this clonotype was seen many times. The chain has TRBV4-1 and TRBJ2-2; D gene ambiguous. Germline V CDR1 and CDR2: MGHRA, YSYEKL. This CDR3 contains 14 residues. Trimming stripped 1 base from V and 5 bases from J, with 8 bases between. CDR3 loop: CASSQGTRTGELFF. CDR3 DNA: TGCGCCAGCAGCCAAGGAACAAGAACCGGGGAGCTGTTTTTT.

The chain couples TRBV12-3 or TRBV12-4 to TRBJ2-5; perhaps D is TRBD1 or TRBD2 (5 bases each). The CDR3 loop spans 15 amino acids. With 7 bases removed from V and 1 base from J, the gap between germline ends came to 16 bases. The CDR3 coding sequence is TGTGCCAGCAATTCAGCAGCCGGGGCCCAAGAGACCCAGTACTTC. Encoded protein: CASNSAAGAQETQYF.

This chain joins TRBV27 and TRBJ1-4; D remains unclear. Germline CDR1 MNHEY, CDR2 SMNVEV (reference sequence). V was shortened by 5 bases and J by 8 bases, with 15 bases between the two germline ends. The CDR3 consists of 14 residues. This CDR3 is CASSDRMVWEKLFF. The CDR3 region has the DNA TGTGCCAGCAGTGATCGGATGGTTTGGGAAAAACTGTTTTTT. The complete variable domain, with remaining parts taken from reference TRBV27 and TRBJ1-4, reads EAQVTQNPRYLITVTGKKLTVTCSQNMNHEYMSWYRQDPGLGLRQIYYSMNVEVTDKGDVPEGYKVSRKEKRNFPLILESPSPNQTSLYFCASSDRMVWEKLFFGSGTQLSVL.

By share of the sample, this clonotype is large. CDR3 sequence reads: CASSLRDRGYEQYF. The DNA for the CDR3 is TGTGCCAGCAGTCTGCGGGACAGGGGCTACGAGCAGTACTTC. The gene calls are TRBV6-5 and TRBJ2-7; 10 bases align to TRBD1. The CDR3 is 14 residues long. Germline V CDR1 and CDR2: MNHEY, SVGAGI. V shed 5 bases, J shed 3 bases, and the junction held 4 bases outside the gene matches.

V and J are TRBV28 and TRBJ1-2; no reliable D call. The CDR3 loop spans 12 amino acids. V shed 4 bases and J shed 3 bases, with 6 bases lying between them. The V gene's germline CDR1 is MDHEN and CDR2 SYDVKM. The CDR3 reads CASSSGDYGYTF. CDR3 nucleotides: TGTGCCAGCAGTTCTGGGGACTATGGCTACACCTTC.

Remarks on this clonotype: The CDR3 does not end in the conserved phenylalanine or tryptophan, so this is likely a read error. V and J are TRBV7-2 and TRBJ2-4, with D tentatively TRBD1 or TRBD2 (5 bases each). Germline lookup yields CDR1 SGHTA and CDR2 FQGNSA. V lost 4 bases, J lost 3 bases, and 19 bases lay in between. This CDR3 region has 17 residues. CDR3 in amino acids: CASSYSGATEGKNIQYS. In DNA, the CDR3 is TGTGCCAGCAGCTACTCCGGGGCTACAGAGGGCAAAAACATTCAGTACTCC.

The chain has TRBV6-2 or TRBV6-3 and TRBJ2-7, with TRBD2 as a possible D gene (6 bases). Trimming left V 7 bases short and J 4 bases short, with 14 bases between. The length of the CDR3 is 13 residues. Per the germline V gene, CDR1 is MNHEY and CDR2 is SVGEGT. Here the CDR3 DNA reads TGTGCCAGCACCTTGCGGAGCGGGTACGAGCAGTACTTC. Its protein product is CASTLRSGYEQYF.

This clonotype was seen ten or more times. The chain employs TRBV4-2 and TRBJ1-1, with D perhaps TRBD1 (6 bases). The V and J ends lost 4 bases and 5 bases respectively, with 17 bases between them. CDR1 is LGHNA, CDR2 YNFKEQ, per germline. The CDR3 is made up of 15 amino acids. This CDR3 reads CASSPPATGLTEAFF. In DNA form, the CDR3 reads TGTGCCAGCAGCCCGCCTGCCACAGGGTTAACTGAAGCTTTCTTT.

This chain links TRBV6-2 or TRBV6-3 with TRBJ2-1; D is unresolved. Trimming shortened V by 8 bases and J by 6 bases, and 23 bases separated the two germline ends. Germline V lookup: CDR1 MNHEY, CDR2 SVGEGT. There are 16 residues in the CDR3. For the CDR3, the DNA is TGTGCCAGCCGCCTTTCGATGGCAGCCTTCAGCAATGAGCAGTTCTTC. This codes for CASRLSMAAFSNEQFF.

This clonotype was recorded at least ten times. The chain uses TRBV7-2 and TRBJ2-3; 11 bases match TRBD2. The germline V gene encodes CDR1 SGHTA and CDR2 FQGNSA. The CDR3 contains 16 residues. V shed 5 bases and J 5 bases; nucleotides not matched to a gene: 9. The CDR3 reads CASSPGGLAGGDTQYF. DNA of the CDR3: TGTGCCAGCAGCCCTGGCGGCCTAGCGGGGGGAGATACGCAGTATTTT.

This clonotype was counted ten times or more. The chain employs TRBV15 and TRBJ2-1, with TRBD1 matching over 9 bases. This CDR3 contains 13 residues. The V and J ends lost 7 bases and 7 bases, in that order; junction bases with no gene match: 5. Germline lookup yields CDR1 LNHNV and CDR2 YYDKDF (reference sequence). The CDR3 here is CATTGQGWNEQFF. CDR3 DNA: TGTGCCACCACCGGACAGGGGTGGAATGAGCAGTTCTTC.

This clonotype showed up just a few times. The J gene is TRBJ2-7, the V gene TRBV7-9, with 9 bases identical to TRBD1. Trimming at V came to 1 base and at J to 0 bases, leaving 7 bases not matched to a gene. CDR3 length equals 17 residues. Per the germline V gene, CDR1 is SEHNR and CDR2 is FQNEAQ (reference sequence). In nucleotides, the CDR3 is TGTGCCAGCAGCTTAGGAGTCCGGGACAGGGACTCCTACGAGCAGTACTTC. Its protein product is CASSLGVRDRDSYEQYF.

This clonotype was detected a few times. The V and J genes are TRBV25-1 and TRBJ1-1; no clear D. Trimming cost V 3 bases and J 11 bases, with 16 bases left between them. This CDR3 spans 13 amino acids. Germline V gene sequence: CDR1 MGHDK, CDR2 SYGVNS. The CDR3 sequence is CASSEGGRIEAFF. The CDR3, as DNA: TGTGCCAGCAGTGAGGGAGGTAGGATTGAGGCTTTCTTT. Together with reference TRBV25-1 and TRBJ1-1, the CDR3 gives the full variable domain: EADIYQTPRYLVIGTGKKITLECSQTMGHDKMYWYQQDPGMELHLIHYSYGVNSTEKGDLSSESTVSRIRTEHFPLTLESARPSHTSQYLCASSEGGRIEAFFGQGTRLTVV.

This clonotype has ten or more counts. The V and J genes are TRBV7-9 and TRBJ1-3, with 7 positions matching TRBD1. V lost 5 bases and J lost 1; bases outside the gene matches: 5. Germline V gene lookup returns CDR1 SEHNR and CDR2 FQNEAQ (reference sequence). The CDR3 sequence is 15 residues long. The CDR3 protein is CASSPQGQSGNTIYF. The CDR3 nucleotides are TGTGCCAGCAGCCCACAGGGACAGTCTGGAAACACCATATATTTT.

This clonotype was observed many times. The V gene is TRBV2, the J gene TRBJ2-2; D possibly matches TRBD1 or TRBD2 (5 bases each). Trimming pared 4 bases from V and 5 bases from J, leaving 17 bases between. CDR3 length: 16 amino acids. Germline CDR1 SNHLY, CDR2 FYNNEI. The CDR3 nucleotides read TGTGCCAGCAGTGTGGGGGTGACCCGGCGGACCGGGGAGCTGTTTTTT. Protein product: CASSVGVTRRTGELFF.

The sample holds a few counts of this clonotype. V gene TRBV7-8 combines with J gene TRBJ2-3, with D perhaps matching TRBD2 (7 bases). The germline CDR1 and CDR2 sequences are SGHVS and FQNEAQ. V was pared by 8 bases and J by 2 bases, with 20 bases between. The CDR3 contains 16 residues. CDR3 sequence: CASGGGALAHTDTQYF. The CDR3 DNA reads TGTGCCAGCGGGGGGGGCGCTCTAGCTCACACAGATACGCAGTATTTT.